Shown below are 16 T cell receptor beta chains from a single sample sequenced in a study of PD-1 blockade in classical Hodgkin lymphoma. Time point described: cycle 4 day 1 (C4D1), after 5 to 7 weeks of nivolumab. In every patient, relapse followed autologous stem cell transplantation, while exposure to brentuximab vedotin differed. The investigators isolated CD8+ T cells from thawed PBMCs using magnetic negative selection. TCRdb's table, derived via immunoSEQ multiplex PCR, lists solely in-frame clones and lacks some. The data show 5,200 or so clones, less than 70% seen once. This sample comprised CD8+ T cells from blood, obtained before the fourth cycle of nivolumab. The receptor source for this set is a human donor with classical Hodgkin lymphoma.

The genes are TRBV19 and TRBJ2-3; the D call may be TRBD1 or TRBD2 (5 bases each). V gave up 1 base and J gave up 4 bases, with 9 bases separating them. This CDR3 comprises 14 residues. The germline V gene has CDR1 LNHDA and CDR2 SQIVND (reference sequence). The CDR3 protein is CASSIGGDPDTQYF. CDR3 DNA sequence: TGTGCCAGTAGTATAGGAGGGGATCCAGATACGCAGTATTTT.

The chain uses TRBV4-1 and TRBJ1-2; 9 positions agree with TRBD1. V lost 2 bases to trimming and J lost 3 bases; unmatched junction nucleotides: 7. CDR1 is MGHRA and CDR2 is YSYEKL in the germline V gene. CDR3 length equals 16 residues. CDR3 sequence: CASSQPTGTGYYGYTF. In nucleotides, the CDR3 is TGCGCCAGCAGCCAACCAACCGGGACAGGGTACTATGGCTACACCTTC.

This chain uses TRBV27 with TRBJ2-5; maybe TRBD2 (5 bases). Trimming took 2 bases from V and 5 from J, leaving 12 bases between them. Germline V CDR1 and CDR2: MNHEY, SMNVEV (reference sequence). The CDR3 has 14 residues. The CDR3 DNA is TGTGCCAGCAGTTTACATCGGGATCGGGAGACCCAGTACTTC. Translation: CASSLHRDRETQYF.

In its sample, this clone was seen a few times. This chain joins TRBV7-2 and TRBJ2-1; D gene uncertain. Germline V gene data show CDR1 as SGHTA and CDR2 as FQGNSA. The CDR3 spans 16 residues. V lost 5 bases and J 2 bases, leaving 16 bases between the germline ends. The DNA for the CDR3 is TGTGCCAGCAGCACGTTGGTGTCAGGTACCTACAATGAGCAGTTCTTC. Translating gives CASSTLVSGTYNEQFF.

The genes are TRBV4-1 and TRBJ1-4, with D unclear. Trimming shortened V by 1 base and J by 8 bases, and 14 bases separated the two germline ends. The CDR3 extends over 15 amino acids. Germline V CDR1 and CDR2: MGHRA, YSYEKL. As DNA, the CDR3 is TGCGCCAGCAGCCAAGGATCGCGGGTCGGAGAAAAACTGTTTTTT. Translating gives CASSQGSRVGEKLFF.

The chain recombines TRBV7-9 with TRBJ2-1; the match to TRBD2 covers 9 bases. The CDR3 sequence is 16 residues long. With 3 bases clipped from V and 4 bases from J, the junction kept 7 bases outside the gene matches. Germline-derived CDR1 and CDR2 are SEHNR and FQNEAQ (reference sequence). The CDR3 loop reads CASSFPGTSRYNEQFF. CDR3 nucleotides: TGTGCCAGCAGCTTTCCGGGGACTAGCAGGTACAATGAGCAGTTCTTC.

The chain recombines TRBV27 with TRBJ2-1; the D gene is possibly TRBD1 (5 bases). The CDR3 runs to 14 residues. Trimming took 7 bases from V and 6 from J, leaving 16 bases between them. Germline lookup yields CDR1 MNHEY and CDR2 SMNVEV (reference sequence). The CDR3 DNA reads TGTGCCAGCATGTCCAGGGCCGGTTTCAATGAGCAGTTCTTC. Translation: CASMSRAGFNEQFF.

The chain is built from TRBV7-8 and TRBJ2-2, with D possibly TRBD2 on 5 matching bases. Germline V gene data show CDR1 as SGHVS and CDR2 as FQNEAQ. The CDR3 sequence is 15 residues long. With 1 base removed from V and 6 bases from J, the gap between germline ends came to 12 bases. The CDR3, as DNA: TGTGCCAGCAGCTTAGAGGCTAGCATCTCCGGGGAGCTGTTTTTT. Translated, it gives CASSLEASISGELFF.

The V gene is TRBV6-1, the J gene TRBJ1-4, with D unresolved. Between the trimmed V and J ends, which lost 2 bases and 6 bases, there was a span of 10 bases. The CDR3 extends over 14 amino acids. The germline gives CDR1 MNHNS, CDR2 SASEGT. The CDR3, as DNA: TGTGCCAGCAGTGAAAGTTGGTCAGATGAAAAACTGTTTTTT. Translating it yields CASSESWSDEKLFF.

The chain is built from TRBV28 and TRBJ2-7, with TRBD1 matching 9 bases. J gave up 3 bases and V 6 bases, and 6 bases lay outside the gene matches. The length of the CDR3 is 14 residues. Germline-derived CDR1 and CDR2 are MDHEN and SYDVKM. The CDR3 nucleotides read TGTGCCAGCAGAACACAGGGGGCAAGCTACGAGCAGTACTTC. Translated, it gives CASRTQGASYEQYF.

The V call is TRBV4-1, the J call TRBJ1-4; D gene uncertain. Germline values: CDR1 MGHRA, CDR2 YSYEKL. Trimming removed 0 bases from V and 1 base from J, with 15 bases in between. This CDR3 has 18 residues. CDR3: CASSQDRARDQTNEKLFF. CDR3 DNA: TGCGCCAGCAGCCAAGATAGGGCGAGGGATCAAACTAATGAAAAACTGTTTTTT.

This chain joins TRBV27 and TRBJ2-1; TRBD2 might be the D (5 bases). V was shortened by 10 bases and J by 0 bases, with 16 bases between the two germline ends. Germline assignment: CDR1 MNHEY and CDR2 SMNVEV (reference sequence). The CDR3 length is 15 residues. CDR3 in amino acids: CATHSGISSYNEQFF. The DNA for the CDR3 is TGTGCCACCCACTCCGGGATAAGCTCCTACAATGAGCAGTTCTTC.

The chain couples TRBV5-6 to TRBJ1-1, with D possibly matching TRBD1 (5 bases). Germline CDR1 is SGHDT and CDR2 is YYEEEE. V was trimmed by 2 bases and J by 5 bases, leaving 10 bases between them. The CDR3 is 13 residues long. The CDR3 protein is CASSFAGRTEAFF. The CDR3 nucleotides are TGTGCCAGCAGCTTTGCGGGGCGGACTGAAGCTTTCTTT.

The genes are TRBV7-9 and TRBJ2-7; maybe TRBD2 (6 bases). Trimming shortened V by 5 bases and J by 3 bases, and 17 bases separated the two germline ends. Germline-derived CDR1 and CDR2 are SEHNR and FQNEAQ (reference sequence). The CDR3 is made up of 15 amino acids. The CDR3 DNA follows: TGTGCCAGCAGCGGCGGGGCATACAATGACTACGAGCAGTACTTC. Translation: CASSGGAYNDYEQYF.

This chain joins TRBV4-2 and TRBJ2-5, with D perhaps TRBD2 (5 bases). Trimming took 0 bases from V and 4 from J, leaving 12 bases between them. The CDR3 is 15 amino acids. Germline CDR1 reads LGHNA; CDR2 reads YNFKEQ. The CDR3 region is CASSQEGSEGETQYF. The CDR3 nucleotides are TGTGCCAGCAGCCAAGAGGGATCCGAGGGAGAGACCCAGTACTTC.

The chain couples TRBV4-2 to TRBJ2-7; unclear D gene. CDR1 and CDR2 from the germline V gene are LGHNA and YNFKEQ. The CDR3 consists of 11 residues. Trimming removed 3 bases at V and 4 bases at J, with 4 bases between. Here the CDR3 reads CASSQSYEQYF. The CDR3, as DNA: TGTGCCAGCAGCCAGTCGTACGAGCAGTACTTC.